This T cell receptor beta chain was observed in a study of Ad26.COV2.S vaccination and SARS-CoV-2 variants. In the study overall: The Ad26.COV2.S arm of the COV1001 trial was where the donor was placed.

Overall study results and limits: Breadth and depth estimates from TCRs may understate total T cell responses.

Some clones are missing from TCRdb's copy, which holds only in-frame ones; the method was immunoSEQ multiplex PCR. The table lists more than 300,000 clones, about 82% of them singletons. Remarks on this clone: Its antigen remains unidentified.

Described treatment: 15 to 20 received Ad26.COV2.S at low or high dose, single or two shots; 5 received placebo; per-sample allocation not given. The investigators took samples on day 63 after the first vaccine or placebo injection. V lost 6 bases, J lost 1 base, and 15 bases lay in between. The V gene's germline CDR1 is KGHSH and CDR2 LQKENI. The CDR3 runs 15 residues. The material was peripheral blood, obtained in a trial of Ad26.COV2.S vaccine versus placebo. V usage is TRBV18 and J usage is TRBJ1-1; TRBD1 is a possible D gene (5 bases). This TCR derives from a person between 18 and 60 years old who received the Ad26.COV2.S COVID-19 vaccine or a placebo. CDR3 loop: CASSRTQTENTEAFF. DNA for the CDR3: TGTGCCAGCTCCCGAACTCAGACAGAGAACACTGAAGCTTTCTTT. The whole variable domain, remainder taken from reference TRBV18 and TRBJ1-1, is NAGVMQNPRHLVRRRGQEARLRCSPMKGHSHVYWYRQLPEEGLKFMVYLQKENIIDESGMPKERFSAEFPKEGPSILRIQQVVRGDSAAYFCASSRTQTENTEAFFGQGTRLTVV.